Below, one T cell receptor (beta chain) is given with its context. This specimen comes from a study of control samples from healthy donors and cancer patients. This CDR3 spans 15 amino acids. V gave up 3 bases and J gave up 5 bases; unmatched junction bases: 5. CDR1 and CDR2 (germline): KGHSH, LQKENI. Sequencing was performed with immunoSEQ multiplex PCR; in TCRdb, only in-frame clones are kept and a portion is missing. The sample has 150,000 to 200,000 clones, about 92% seen once. The clonotype was recovered from a man between 25 and 39 years old in good health. Input material: blood. The V gene is TRBV18, the J gene TRBJ2-2; 8 positions match TRBD1. For the CDR3, the DNA is TGTGCCAGCTCACCGACAGGACAGGGTACCGGGGAGCTGTTTTTT. This gives the protein CASSPTGQGTGELFF.